The 4 T cell receptor beta chains reported below all come from one sample, sequenced in a study of blood T cell repertoires in COVID-19. Measured with immunoSEQ multiplex PCR; TCRdb has only the in-frame clones, and not every one. The sample shows hundreds of thousands of clones, 85% to 90% of them seen only once. Sequenced: PBMCs or T cells enriched from blood (not recorded which). The origin of the receptors is a woman aged 45-65 years who had recovered from COVID-19.

The chain has TRBV5-4 and TRBJ2-5; D is possibly TRBD2 (6 bases). This CDR3 is built from 14 residues. Looked up from germline, CDR1 is SGHNT and CDR2 is YYREEE (reference sequence). With 4 bases removed from V and 5 bases from J, the gap between germline ends came to 15 bases. This CDR3 reads CASSQEGVKETQYF. CDR3 bases: TGTGCCAGCAGCCAGGAGGGAGTGAAGGAGACCCAGTACTTC.

The chain joins TRBV6-2 or TRBV6-3 to TRBJ2-2; D is possibly TRBD2 (6 bases). V was trimmed by 2 bases and J by 3 bases, leaving 10 bases between them. CDR3 length equals 15 residues. Germline CDR1 and CDR2: MNHEY and SVGEGT. This CDR3 reads CASSYGLSDTGELFF. CDR3 sequence (DNA): TGTGCCAGCAGTTACGGACTATCTGACACCGGGGAGCTGTTTTTT.

The chain couples TRBV28 to TRBJ1-1, with no clear D. The germline V gene has CDR1 MDHEN and CDR2 SYDVKM. This CDR3 has 13 amino acids. V lost 4 bases to trimming and J lost 1 base, with 7 bases between them. CDR3 protein: CASSSTANTEAFF. The DNA of the CDR3 is TGTGCCAGCAGTTCGACTGCGAACACTGAAGCTTTCTTT.

The J gene is TRBJ2-7, the V gene TRBV30; D might be TRBD1 (6 bases). The germline V gene has CDR1 GTSNPN and CDR2 SVGIG (reference sequence). The CDR3 is made up of 14 amino acids. Trimming took off 2 bases at V and 3 bases at J, with 14 bases between the two ends. CDR3 region: CAWSRGYLSYEQYF. CDR3 bases: TGTGCCTGGAGTAGGGGGTATTTAAGCTACGAGCAGTACTTC.